These T cell receptor beta chains were read from a single sample in a study of T cell changes during pregnancy in multiple sclerosis. Profiling relied on immunoSEQ multiplex PCR, and the TCRdb table lists in-frame clones only, not all of them. The sample carries fewer than 110,000 clones, about 91% recorded once. Material: peripheral blood, obtained in the second trimester of pregnancy. The origin of the receptors is a female donor with multiple sclerosis, enrolled in a pregnancy study. The CDR3 runs from the conserved cysteine through the conserved F or W. The order of the fields is J gene, clone size, D gene, V gene, CDR3 DNA, CDR3 protein. D genes are given only for firm matches. Part of the rows lack a size; the others show once, few, many or a class for expanded clones.

TRBJ2-2 . . TRBV11-1 TGTGCCAGCAGCTTAAACTTACAGGGGGAGCTGTTTTTT CASSLNLQGELFF
TRBJ2-3 . . TRBV27 TGTGCCAGCTCGCCGGGGACAAACACAGATACGCAGTATTTT CASSPGTNTDTQYF
TRBJ1-5 . TRBD1 TRBV19 TGTGCCAGTTGGGGCAGGGGGGATTATCAGCCCCAGCATTTT CASWGRGDYQPQHF
TRBJ2-1 . TRBD2 TRBV7-9 TGTGCCAGCAGCGCGACTAGCGGGGCCTTTGGCAATGAGCAGTTCTTC CASSATSGAFGNEQFF
TRBJ1-2 . . TRBV6-6 TGTGCCAGCAGTCCTAAGGCGGCGGAGGGCTACACCTTC CASSPKAAEGYTF
TRBJ1-1 . . TRBV7-2 TGTGCCAGCAGAACCACGAGGGGGGGGACTGAAGCTTTCTTT CASRTTRGGTEAFF
TRBJ1-2 . TRBD1 TRBV28 TGTGCCAGCAGCACCCCATCGGGACAGGGGACCTATGGCTACACCTTC CASSTPSGQGTYGYTF
TRBJ2-2 . . TRBV10-1 TGCGCCAGCGCCTCCCTCATACCGGGAGTCTCCGGGGAGCTGTTTTTT CASASLIPGVSGELFF
TRBJ2-1 once TRBD2 TRBV5-1 TGCGCCAGTGAACTAGCGGGAGGGCGGAATGAGCAGTTCTTC CASELAGGRNEQFF
TRBJ2-7 . TRBD1 TRBV7-2 TGTGCCAGCAGCCTAGGGGACAGACCCTACGAGCAGTACTTC CASSLGDRPYEQYF
TRBJ2-1 once TRBD2 TRBV5-1 TGCGCCAGCAGCGTAGGGACTAGCGGGAGGGCAGATGAGCAGTTCTTC CASSVGTSGRADEQFF
TRBJ2-2 . . TRBV29-1 TGCAGCGCCCGAGCCCCCGGGAGCGGGGAGCTGTTTTTT CSARAPGSGELFF
TRBJ1-1 . . TRBV28 TGTGCCAGTAACCAGGGTTACGCTGAAGCTTTCTTT CASNQGYAEAFF
TRBJ2-1 . TRBD2 TRBV5-4 TGTGCCAGCAGCTTGGCCGGCGGGAGGGCCTCCCGAAATGAGCAGTTCTTC CASSLAGGRASRNEQFF
TRBJ2-2 . . TRBV19 TGTGCCAGTAGTACCAGACCCGGGGGCGGGGAGCTGTTTTTT CASSTRPGGGELFF
TRBJ1-2 . . TRBV29-1 TGCAGCGTTGACCAACAGGGAGCTAACTATGGCTACACCTTC CSVDQQGANYGYTF
TRBJ2-1 . TRBD1 TRBV28 TGTGCCAGCAATCTGGGGGGACAGGGTGATGAGCAGTTCTTC CASNLGGQGDEQFF
TRBJ2-7 . TRBD2 TRBV14 TGTGCCAGCAGCCCCGCTAGCGGGAGGGACTCCTACGAGCAGTACTTC CASSPASGRDSYEQYF
TRBJ2-7 . TRBD1 TRBV5-6 TGTGCCAGCAGCTTCCGGGACAGGGACTACGAGCAGTACTTC CASSFRDRDYEQYF
TRBJ1-5 . . TRBV19 TGTGCCAGTAAGGGAGGGGGTAATCAGCCCCAGCATTTT CASKGGGNQPQHF
TRBJ1-1 few TRBD1 TRBV28 TGTGCCAGCAGTTCCCGGGACAGGCCATACACTGAAGCTTTCTTT CASSSRDRPYTEAFF
TRBJ2-3 . . TRBV28 TGTGCCAGCAGTGACCCTCGCGGAGGCGCAGATACGCAGTATTTT CASSDPRGGADTQYF
TRBJ2-7 once . TRBV27 TGTGCCAGCAGTTTAGGGGGGGCAACCTACGAGCAGTACTTC CASSLGGATYEQYF
TRBJ2-7 . TRBD2 TRBV6-5 TGTGCCAGCAGTTACTATCTAGCGGCAGACAACGAGCAGTACTTC CASSYYLAADNEQYF
TRBJ1-5 many . TRBV6-1 TGTGCCAGCACCGCGGCTGGGGGGAGTCAGCCCCAGCATTTT CASTAAGGSQPQHF
TRBJ2-2 . . TRBV5-1 TGCGCCAGCAGCTTCCGGACGGGGACGAACACCGGGGAGCTGTTTTTT CASSFRTGTNTGELFF
TRBJ2-3 . . TRBV5-1 TGCGCCAGCGCATCGGGGGGCCCGAACACAGATACGCAGTATTTT CASASGGPNTDTQYF
TRBJ2-7 . . TRBV6-5 TGTGCCAGCAGGGCGGGACTGACCAACTACGAGCAGTACTTC CASRAGLTNYEQYF
TRBJ2-1 . . TRBV14 TGTGCCAGCAGCCAAGAAATCGCGGGGACCGGTAGTGAGCAGTTCTTC CASSQEIAGTGSEQFF
TRBJ2-3 . . TRBV6-4 TGTGCCAGCAGTGACAGGGGAATGGTGACAGATACGCAGTATTTT CASSDRGMVTDTQYF
TRBJ1-6 . TRBD1 TRBV27 TGTGCCAGCAGCAGGGGGCTGGGGCCCCTCCACTTT CASSRGLGPLHF
TRBJ2-1 . . TRBV5-1 TGCGCCAGCAGCTTAATTGACAGCTACTACAATGAGCAGTTCTTC CASSLIDSYYNEQFF
TRBJ2-2 . . TRBV9 TGTGCCAGCAGCTCCGGGACTGTTGCAAACACCGGGGAGCTGTTTTTT CASSSGTVANTGELFF
TRBJ1-3 . TRBD1 TRBV28 TGTGCCAGCAGCCAAGGGGGCGCGGGTGGAAACACCATATATTTT CASSQGGAGGNTIYF
TRBJ1-2 many TRBD1 TRBV7-2 TGTGCCAGCAGCCTCGGGACAGACTATGGCTACACCTTC CASSLGTDYGYTF
TRBJ1-2 . TRBD1 TRBV27 TGTGCCAGCAGTTCAGGACAGGGGAGCTATGGCTACACCTTC CASSSGQGSYGYTF
TRBJ2-1 . TRBD2 TRBV28 TGTGCCAGCAGTTTACCGGGACTAGCGGATTACAATGAGCAGTTCTTC CASSLPGLADYNEQFF
TRBJ2-3 . TRBD1 TRBV7-3 TGTGCCAGCAGCCTAGGACAGGGGCCCGCAGATACGCAGTATTTT CASSLGQGPADTQYF
TRBJ2-7 . TRBD1 TRBV2 TGTGCCAGCAGTGAGGGACAGGGTTCCTACGAGCAGTACTTC CASSEGQGSYEQYF
TRBJ2-1 . TRBD1 TRBV7-8 TGTGCCAGCAGCTCCCGACAGGGGCCCTACAATGAGCAGTTCTTC CASSSRQGPYNEQFF
TRBJ1-2 few TRBD1 TRBV18 TGTGCCAGCTCACCTAGGACAGGGAGCTATGGCTACACCTTC CASSPRTGSYGYTF
TRBJ2-5 . . TRBV6-1 TGTGCCAGCAGTGAAAGGGAACAGGGCGAAGAGACCCAGTACTTC CASSEREQGEETQYF
TRBJ2-1 once TRBD1 TRBV6-5 TGTGCCAGCAGGCGGACAGGGCCTCACAATGAGCAGTTCTTC CASRRTGPHNEQFF
TRBJ2-7 . TRBD2 TRBV19 TGTGCCAGTAGTCCTAGTCGGACTAGCGGGAGTTACGAGCAGTACTTC CASSPSRTSGSYEQYF
TRBJ2-1 . . TRBV29-1 TGCAGCGCCGCTTCAGGGACTCACTCCTACAATGAGCAGTTCTTC CSAASGTHSYNEQFF
TRBJ2-1 . TRBD1 TRBV9 TGTGCCAGCAGCGTACTTACAGGGGCGGTTGATGAGCAGTTCTTC CASSVLTGAVDEQFF
TRBJ2-7 . TRBD2 TRBV6-5 TGTGCCAGCAGTTACTCGATGGGAGGGGCCACCTACGAGCAGTACTTC CASSYSMGGATYEQYF
TRBJ2-5 . . TRBV12-1 TGTGCCAGCAGCTTCGGGACATACCTACAAGAGACCCAGTACTTC CASSFGTYLQETQYF
TRBJ2-7 . TRBD1 TRBV5-1 TGCGCCAGCAGCTTGGATTGGGGGACAGGGGGCTACGAGCAGTACTTC CASSLDWGTGGYEQYF
TRBJ2-1 . TRBD2 TRBV6-1 TGTGCCAGCACCCGGGGGGAAGACTCTAGTAATGAGCAGTTCTTC CASTRGEDSSNEQFF